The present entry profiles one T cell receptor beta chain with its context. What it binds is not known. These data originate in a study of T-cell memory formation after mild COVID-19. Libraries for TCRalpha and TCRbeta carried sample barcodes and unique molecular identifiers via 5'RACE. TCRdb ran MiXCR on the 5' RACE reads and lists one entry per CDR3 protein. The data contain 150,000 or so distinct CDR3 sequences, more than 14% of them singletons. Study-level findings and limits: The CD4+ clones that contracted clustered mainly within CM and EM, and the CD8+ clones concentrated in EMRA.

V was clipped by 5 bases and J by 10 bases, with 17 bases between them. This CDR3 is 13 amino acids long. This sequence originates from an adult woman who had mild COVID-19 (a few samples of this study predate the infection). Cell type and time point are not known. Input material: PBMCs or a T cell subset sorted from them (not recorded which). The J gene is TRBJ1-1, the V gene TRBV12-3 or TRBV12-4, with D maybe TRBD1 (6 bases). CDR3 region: CASSRGGQAGAFF. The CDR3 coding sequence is TGTGCCAGCAGTCGGGGGGGGCAGGCGGGAGCTTTCTTT.